This TCR beta chain emerged from a study of blood T cell repertoires in COVID-19. On the study more broadly: Researchers got acute and convalescent COVID-19 samples from the United States, Italy and Spain.

Trimming cost V 5 bases and J 3 bases, with 10 bases left between them. The V gene's germline CDR1 is SGHRS and CDR2 YFSETQ. This CDR3 region has 13 residues. Per the original data handling: Quantification of nucleated cells was approximated via reference gene primer amplification. Assay: immunoSEQ multiplex PCR; the TCRdb copy retains only in-frame clones and omits some. Clonal size and the V and J genes are those of that table, whereas D and trimming came from the DNA. The sample carries 52,000 or so clones, about nine tenths recorded once. This TCR was sampled from a man in his sixties with active COVID-19. V is TRBV5-1 and J is TRBJ2-3; D not resolved. The sequencing input was peripheral blood. The CDR3 nucleotides are TGCGCCAGCAGTTGGTACGGGACAGATACGCAGTATTTT. This encodes CASSWYGTDTQYF.